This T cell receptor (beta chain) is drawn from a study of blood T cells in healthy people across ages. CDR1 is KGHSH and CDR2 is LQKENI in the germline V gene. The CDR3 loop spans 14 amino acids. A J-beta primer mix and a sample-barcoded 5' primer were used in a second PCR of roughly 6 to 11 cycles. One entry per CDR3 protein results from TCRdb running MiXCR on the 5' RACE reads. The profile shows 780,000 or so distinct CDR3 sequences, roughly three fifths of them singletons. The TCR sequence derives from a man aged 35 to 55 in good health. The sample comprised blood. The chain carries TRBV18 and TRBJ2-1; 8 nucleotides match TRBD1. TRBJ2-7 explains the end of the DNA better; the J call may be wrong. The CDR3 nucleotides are TGTGCCAGCTCCGGGACAGGCTCCTACAATGAGCAGTACTTC. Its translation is CASSGTGSYNEQYF.